The 32 T cell receptor beta chains below all came from one sample that was sequenced in a study of T cell responses to AZD1222 COVID-19 vaccine. TCRdb's table, derived via immunoSEQ multiplex PCR, lists solely in-frame clones and lacks some. The table includes more than 60,000 clones, 83% detected once. Here the sequenced sample was peripheral blood, taken 28 days after the second AZD1222 dose. The receptors were gathered from an adult who received the AZD1222 COVID-19 vaccine.

This clone has just one count. The chain combines TRBV28 with TRBJ1-5; D unresolved. V was trimmed by 5 bases and J by 1 base, leaving 12 bases between them. Germline V CDR1 and CDR2: MDHEN, SYDVKM. CDR3 size: 15 residues. The CDR3 loop reads CASSANRISNQPQHF. For the CDR3, the DNA is TGTGCCAGCAGTGCCAACAGAATCAGCAATCAGCCCCAGCATTTT.

The rearrangement uses TRBV4-2 and TRBJ1-5; D is unclear. The CDR3 runs to 16 residues. CDR1 and CDR2 (germline): LGHNA, YNFKEQ. V shed 0 bases and J shed 5 bases, with 14 bases lying between them. This CDR3 is CASSQEVTPGYQPQHF. The CDR3 DNA follows: TGTGCCAGCAGCCAAGAGGTCACGCCCGGCTATCAGCCCCAGCATTTT.

In its sample, this clone was seen once. The chain links TRBV5-6 to TRBJ2-1; D possibly corresponds to TRBD2 (5 bases). V gave up 4 bases and J gave up 2 bases, with 16 bases separating them. The V gene's germline CDR1 is SGHDT and CDR2 YYEEEE. The CDR3 is 16 amino acids. The CDR3 nucleotides are TGTGCCAGCAGCGCCCAAGGCGGGCCAACCTACAATGAGCAGTTCTTC. As protein: CASSAQGGPTYNEQFF.

The J gene is TRBJ2-3, the V gene TRBV5-1; 8 bases agree with TRBD1. Trimming removed 2 bases from V and 2 bases from J; junction bases left unmatched: 4. Germline assignment: CDR1 SGHRS and CDR2 YFSETQ. This CDR3 has 15 residues. CDR3 protein: CASSFRDRNTDTQYF. CDR3 in DNA: TGCGCCAGCAGCTTCCGGGACAGGAACACAGATACGCAGTATTTT.

The chain carries TRBV25-1 and TRBJ2-1, with 7 bases aligning to TRBD2. The CDR3 extends over 13 amino acids. With 6 bases clipped from V and 9 bases from J, the junction kept 8 bases outside the gene matches. CDR1 is MGHDK and CDR2 is SYGVNS in the germline V gene. As DNA, the CDR3 is TGTGCCAGCAGCCATAGGGAGGGCGGTGAGCAGTTCTTC. This translates into CASSHREGGEQFF.

The CDR3 sequence: CASSYRTGVTEAFF. In DNA, the CDR3 is TGTGCCAGCAGTTACCGGACAGGGGTTACTGAAGCTTTCTTT. This chain uses TRBV28 with TRBJ1-1; 9 bases align to TRBD1. Germline CDR1 and CDR2: MDHEN and SYDVKM. V shed 4 bases, J shed 5 bases, and the junction held 5 bases outside the gene matches. The CDR3 sequence is 14 residues long.

V and J are TRBV5-6 and TRBJ2-2, with D uncertain. Trimming cost V 1 base and J 5 bases, with 18 bases left between them. Germline CDR1 SGHDT, CDR2 YYEEEE. This CDR3 comprises 17 residues. The CDR3 is CASSLTLTRIVTGELFF. The CDR3, as DNA: TGTGCCAGCAGCTTGACCTTAACAAGGATCGTGACCGGGGAGCTGTTTTTT.

This chain joins TRBV30 and TRBJ2-7; 7 bases line up with TRBD1. CDR1 and CDR2 from the germline V gene are GTSNPN and SVGIG (reference sequence). V shed 3 bases and J 3 bases; nucleotides not matched to a gene: 2. This CDR3 is 12 amino acids long. CDR3 sequence: CAWSPGGYEQYF. Written as DNA, the CDR3 is TGTGCCTGGAGCCCAGGGGGCTACGAGCAGTACTTC.

The CDR3 loop is CASSQSQGPYEQYF. Written as DNA, the CDR3 is TGTGCCAGCAGCCAAAGCCAAGGGCCCTACGAGCAGTACTTC. The chain is built from TRBV14 and TRBJ2-7; D unresolved. Germline-derived CDR1 and CDR2 are SGHDN and FVKESK. V was trimmed by 2 bases and J by 2 bases, leaving 10 bases between them. This CDR3 has 14 amino acids.

The chain joins TRBV2 to TRBJ2-2; maybe TRBD1 (6 bases). Germline CDR1 is SNHLY and CDR2 is FYNNEI. The CDR3 is 16 amino acids. With 7 bases removed from V and 2 bases from J, the gap between germline ends came to 17 bases. The CDR3 loop reads CASKTGTSINTGELFF. The CDR3 DNA reads as TGTGCCAGCAAAACCGGGACATCTATTAACACCGGGGAGCTGTTTTTT.

V usage is TRBV27 and J usage is TRBJ1-2; 8 bases agree with TRBD1. After removal of 5 bases from V and 3 bases from J, the junction contained 8 bases not matched to a gene. The CDR3 is 15 residues long. Looked up from germline, CDR1 is MNHEY and CDR2 is SMNVEV (reference sequence). The CDR3 spells CASSPQTGADYGYTF. The DNA of the CDR3 is TGTGCCAGCAGTCCACAGACAGGGGCCGACTATGGCTACACCTTC.

The chain couples TRBV5-1 to TRBJ2-5; perhaps TRBD2 as D (5 bases). The length of the CDR3 is 17 residues. Germline-derived CDR1 and CDR2 are SGHRS and YFSETQ. Trimming took off 0 bases at V and 4 bases at J, with 19 bases between the two ends. This chain's CDR3 is CASSLEASSSGLETQYF. The CDR3 DNA is TGCGCCAGCAGCTTGGAGGCTAGCTCAAGTGGTCTAGAGACCCAGTACTTC.

The gene calls are TRBV5-1 and TRBJ2-1; TRBD2 might be the D (7 bases). The V and J ends lost 1 base and 7 bases respectively, with 18 bases between them. Germline CDR1 is SGHRS and CDR2 is YFSETQ. This CDR3 has 16 amino acids. As DNA, the CDR3 is TGCGCCAGCAGCTTGACCGGGCCCCGGGGGGCTAATGAGCAGTTCTTC. Amino acid sequence: CASSLTGPRGANEQFF.

The J gene is TRBJ2-3, the V gene TRBV10-3; the match to TRBD2 covers 7 bases. The germline gives CDR1 ENHRY, CDR2 SYGVKD. CDR3 length equals 13 residues. After removal of 8 bases from V and 0 bases from J, the junction contained 2 bases not matched to a gene. In DNA form, the CDR3 reads TGTGCCATCGGGGGGGGAAGCACAGATACGCAGTATTTT. Encoded protein: CAIGGGSTDTQYF.

The genes are TRBV2 and TRBJ2-2; D tentatively fits TRBD1 or TRBD2 (5 bases each). Trimming removed 3 bases at V and 9 bases at J, with 11 bases between. The CDR3 is 13 amino acids. Germline V gene sequence: CDR1 SNHLY, CDR2 FYNNEI. CDR3 coding DNA: TGTGCCAGCAGTGATGTACGGGGCCGGGAGCTGTTTTTT. It yields the protein CASSDVRGRELFF. Filled out from reference TRBV2 and TRBJ2-2, the complete variable domain reads EPEVTQTPSHQVTQMGQEVILRCVPISNHLYFYWYRQILGQKVEFLVSFYNNEISEKSEIFDDQFSVERPDGSNFTLKIRSTKLEDSAMYFCASSDVRGRELFFGEGSRLTVL.

The J gene is TRBJ2-5, the V gene TRBV27, with 13 bases identical to TRBD2. With 5 bases clipped from V and 4 bases from J, the junction kept 4 bases outside the gene matches. CDR3 length: 15 amino acids. Germline values: CDR1 MNHEY, CDR2 SMNVEV (reference sequence). CDR3 nucleotides: TGTGCCAGCAGTCACGGACTAGCGGGAGTAGAGACCCAGTACTTC. Its protein is CASSHGLAGVETQYF.

By share of the sample, this clone is medium-sized. The gene calls are TRBV5-4 and TRBJ1-2; no clear D gene. V was trimmed by 3 bases and J by 4 bases, leaving 7 bases between them. The CDR3 has 12 amino acids. In germline, CDR1 is SGHNT, CDR2 YYREEE (reference sequence). The CDR3 nucleotides are TGTGCCAGCAGCTCGGAGGGCTATGGCTACACCTTC. This sequence encodes CASSSEGYGYTF. The full variable domain, its missing parts supplied by reference TRBV5-4 and TRBJ1-2, is ETGVTQSPTHLIKTRGQQVTLRCSSQSGHNTVSWYQQALGQGPQFIFQYYREEENGRGNFPPRFSGLQFPNYSSELNVNALELDDSALYLCASSSEGYGYTFGSGTRLTVV.

The chain is built from TRBV5-1 and TRBJ1-1; the match to TRBD1 covers 9 bases. V lost 4 bases to trimming and J lost 5 bases; unmatched junction nucleotides: 6. The CDR3 is 14 residues long. In germline, CDR1 is SGHRS, CDR2 YFSETQ. CDR3 sequence: CASSRDRGFTEAFF. The CDR3, as DNA: TGCGCCAGCAGCCGTGACAGGGGGTTTACTGAAGCTTTCTTT.

This sequence joins TRBV7-9 and TRBJ2-1, with 8 bases lining up with TRBD2. The CDR3 spans 16 residues. Germline CDR1 reads SEHNR; CDR2 reads FQNEAQ (reference sequence). The junction had 10 bases not matched to a gene; V was cut back by 5 bases and J by 4 bases. The CDR3 is CASSPLGGRTYNEQFF. In DNA, the CDR3 is TGTGCCAGCAGCCCATTGGGCGGGAGGACATACAATGAGCAGTTCTTC.

The V gene is TRBV4-2, the J gene TRBJ2-7; TRBD1 matches at 8 bases. CDR3 size: 12 residues. V shed 6 bases, J shed 5 bases, and the junction held 3 bases outside the gene matches. CDR1 is LGHNA and CDR2 is YNFKEQ in the germline V gene. The CDR3 sequence is CASSPTGDEQYF. The CDR3 DNA reads as TGTGCCAGCAGTCCGACAGGGGACGAGCAGTACTTC.

J is TRBJ1-5 and V is TRBV5-6; the match to TRBD1 covers 7 bases. CDR1 is SGHDT, CDR2 YYEEEE, per germline. CDR3 length equals 15 residues. The J segment lost 5 bases and the V segment lost 4 bases, leaving 9 bases of the junction unmatched. DNA for the CDR3: TGTGCCAGCAGCGGTGGAGGGGGCATCGATCAGCCCCAGCATTTT. Amino acids: CASSGGGGIDQPQHF.

The chain combines TRBV18 with TRBJ1-2; maybe TRBD1 (5 bases). V was clipped by 2 bases and J by 3 bases, with 10 bases between them. The CDR3 runs to 14 residues. The germline V gene has CDR1 KGHSH and CDR2 LQKENI. The CDR3 loop reads CASSPSGLDYGYTF. In DNA, the CDR3 is TGTGCCAGCTCACCATCAGGGTTAGACTATGGCTACACCTTC.

This clone was detected only a few times. The chain recombines TRBV4-2 with TRBJ1-2; 9 bases fit TRBD1. Germline V gene data show CDR1 as LGHNA and CDR2 as YNFKEQ. The CDR3 is 15 residues long. V shed 0 bases, J shed 6 bases, and the junction held 5 bases outside the gene matches. CDR3 nucleotide sequence: TGTGCCAGCAGCCAAGACCCTGGGACAGGGAATGGCTACACCTTC. This codes for CASSQDPGTGNGYTF.

CDR3 sequence (DNA): TGTGCCAGCAGCTTACCTAGAGTTAACTACAATGAGCAGTTCTTC. Residues: CASSLPRVNYNEQFF. The rearrangement joins TRBV11-2 to TRBJ2-1; D not resolved. From germline, CDR1 is SGHAT and CDR2 FQNNGV. This CDR3 has 15 amino acids. The V end lost 2 bases, the J end lost 3 bases, and 11 bases lay between the germline ends.

This chain joins TRBV7-2 and TRBJ2-3, with TRBD2 matching over 7 bases. V gave up 5 bases and J gave up 5 bases; unmatched junction bases: 7. The CDR3 runs to 14 residues. The germline V gene has CDR1 SGHTA and CDR2 FQGNSA. The CDR3 sequence is CASSAPGGGDTQYF. The CDR3 DNA reads TGTGCCAGCAGCGCCCCTGGGGGGGGAGATACGCAGTATTTT.

The chain recombines TRBV6-5 with TRBJ1-4, with D uncertain. V was trimmed by 6 bases and J by 3 bases, leaving 8 bases between them. The CDR3 runs to 13 residues. Looked up from germline, CDR1 is MNHEY and CDR2 is SVGAGI. CDR3 nucleotides: TGTGCCAGCAGAATCGTAGCTAATGAAAAACTGTTTTTT. Encoded protein: CASRIVANEKLFF.

J is TRBJ1-3 and V is TRBV5-8; no reliable D call. The CDR3 spans 15 residues. Germline V gene lookup returns CDR1 SGHTS and CDR2 YDEGEE. The germline V and J ends were trimmed by 3 bases and 5 bases, with 15 bases remaining between them. CDR3 DNA: TGTGCCAGCAGCTCCCGGGCTAAAGGCCGAAACACCATATATTTT. It yields the protein CASSSRAKGRNTIYF. The whole variable domain, remainder taken from reference TRBV5-8 and TRBJ1-3, is EAGVTQSPTHLIKTRGQQATLRCSPISGHTSVYWYQQALGLGLQFLLWYDEGEERNRGNFPPRFSGRQFPNYSSELNVNALELEDSALYLCASSSRAKGRNTIYFGEGSWLTVV.

This clone was detected only a few times. This chain uses TRBV9 with TRBJ2-7; 11 bases map to TRBD1. V was clipped by 3 bases and J by 3 bases; unmatched bases: 8. Germline V lookup: CDR1 SGDLS, CDR2 YYNGEE. This CDR3 spans 16 amino acids. The CDR3: CASSARTGGGFYEQYF. The CDR3 DNA reads as TGTGCCAGCAGCGCAAGGACAGGGGGCGGCTTCTACGAGCAGTACTTC. Based on the CDR3 plus reference TRBV9 and TRBJ2-7, the full variable domain is DSGVTQTPKHLITATGQRVTLRCSPRSGDLSVYWYQQSLDQGLQFLIQYYNGEERAKGNILERFSAQQFPDLHSELNLSSLELGDSALYFCASSARTGGGFYEQYFGPGTRLTVT.

This chain uses TRBV24-1 with TRBJ2-5; D may match TRBD1 or TRBD2 (5 bases each). Trimming removed 0 bases at V and 2 bases at J, with 12 bases between. This CDR3 region has 16 residues. Germline loops: CDR1 KGHDR, CDR2 SFDVKD. CDR3: CATSDLRGPGQETQYF. CDR3 nucleotides: TGTGCCACCAGTGATTTGCGGGGACCGGGACAAGAGACCCAGTACTTC.

The chain couples TRBV12-5 to TRBJ2-1; 7 bases map to TRBD1. The CDR3 has 16 amino acids. J gave up 8 bases and V 1 base, and 11 bases lay outside the gene matches. CDR1 is LGHNT, CDR2 FRNRAP, per germline. Written as DNA, the CDR3 is TGTGCTAGTGGTTTGGGACAGGGACAGTTTACGGATGAGCAGTTCTTC. It encodes CASGLGQGQFTDEQFF. The full variable domain, its missing parts supplied by reference TRBV12-5 and TRBJ2-1, is DARVTQTPRHKVTEMGQEVTMRCQPILGHNTVFWYRQTMMQGLELLAYFRNRAPLDDSGMPKDRFSAEMPDATLATLKIQPSEPRDSAVYFCASGLGQGQFTDEQFFGPGTRLTVL.

This sequence joins TRBV28 and TRBJ1-1; D is ambiguous. V was pared by 1 base and J by 7 bases, with 7 bases between. This CDR3 comprises 12 residues. Per the germline V gene, CDR1 is MDHEN and CDR2 is SYDVKM. For the CDR3, the DNA is TGTGCCAGCAGTTTATCTGAAGGTGAAGCTTTCTTT. Its translation is CASSLSEGEAFF.

This chain uses TRBV27 with TRBJ1-1; D is possibly TRBD1 (6 bases). The CDR3 spans 16 residues. From germline, CDR1 is MNHEY and CDR2 SMNVEV (reference sequence). The V and J ends lost 4 bases and 4 bases respectively, with 19 bases between them. CDR3 sequence: CASSSTLRQAPTEAFF. As DNA, the CDR3 is TGTGCCAGCAGTTCAACCCTCAGACAGGCGCCCACTGAAGCTTTCTTT.